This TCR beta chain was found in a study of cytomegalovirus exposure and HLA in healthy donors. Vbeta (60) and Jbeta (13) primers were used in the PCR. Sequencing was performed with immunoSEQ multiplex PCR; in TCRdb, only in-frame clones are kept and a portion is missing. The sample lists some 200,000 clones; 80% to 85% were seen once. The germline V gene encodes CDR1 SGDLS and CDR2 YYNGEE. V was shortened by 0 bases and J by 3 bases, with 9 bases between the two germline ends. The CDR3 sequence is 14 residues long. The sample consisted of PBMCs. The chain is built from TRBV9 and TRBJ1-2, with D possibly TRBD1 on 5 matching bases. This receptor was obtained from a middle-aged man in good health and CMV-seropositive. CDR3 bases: TGTGCCAGCAGCGTAGCCGCCAGGGACTATGGCTACACCTTC. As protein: CASSVAARDYGYTF. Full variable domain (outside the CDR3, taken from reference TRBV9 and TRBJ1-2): DSGVTQTPKHLITATGQRVTLRCSPRSGDLSVYWYQQSLDQGLQFLIQYYNGEERAKGNILERFSAQQFPDLHSELNLSSLELGDSALYFCASSVAARDYGYTFGSGTRLTVV.